This T cell receptor (beta chain) was sequenced for a study of technical replicates of blood from several donors. This clone appeared a single time. The repertoire was sequenced with immunoSEQ multiplex PCR; TCRdb's copy has only in-frame clones and lacks some. The sample lists 80,000 or so clones; around 94% were seen once. The material sequenced was T cells isolated from PBMCs. The receptor was derived from a human donor in good health.

The CDR3 spells CASSRSTSGRGDEQFF. As DNA, the CDR3 is TGTGCCAGCAGCCGTTCGACTAGCGGGAGGGGCGATGAGCAGTTCTTC. The genes are TRBV11-3 and TRBJ2-1; 14 bases match TRBD2. The germline V gene encodes CDR1 SGHNT and CDR2 YENEEA. CDR3 size: 16 residues. Trimming at V came to 5 bases and at J to 8 bases, leaving 8 bases not matched to a gene.